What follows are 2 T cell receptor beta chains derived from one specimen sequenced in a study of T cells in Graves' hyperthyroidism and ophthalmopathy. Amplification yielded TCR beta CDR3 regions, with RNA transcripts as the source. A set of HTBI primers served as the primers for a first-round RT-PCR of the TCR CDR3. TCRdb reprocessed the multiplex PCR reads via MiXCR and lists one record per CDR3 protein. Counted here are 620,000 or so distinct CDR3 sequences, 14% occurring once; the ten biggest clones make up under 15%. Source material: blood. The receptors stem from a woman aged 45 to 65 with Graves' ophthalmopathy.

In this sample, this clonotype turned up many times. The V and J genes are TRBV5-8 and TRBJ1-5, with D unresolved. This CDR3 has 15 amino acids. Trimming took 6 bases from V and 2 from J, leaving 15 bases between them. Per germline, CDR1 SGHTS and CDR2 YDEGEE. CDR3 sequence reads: CASTHWAGGNQPQHF. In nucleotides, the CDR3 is TGTGCCAGCACCCATTGGGCCGGAGGCAATCAGCCCCAGCATTTT.

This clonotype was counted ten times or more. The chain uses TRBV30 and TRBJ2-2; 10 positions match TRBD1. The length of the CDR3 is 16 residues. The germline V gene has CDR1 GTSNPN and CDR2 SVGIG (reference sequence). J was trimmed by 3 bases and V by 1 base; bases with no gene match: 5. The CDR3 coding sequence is TGTGCCTGGAGTGAATTGGACAGGGGGTACACCGGGGAGCTGTTTTTT. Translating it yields CAWSELDRGYTGELFF.